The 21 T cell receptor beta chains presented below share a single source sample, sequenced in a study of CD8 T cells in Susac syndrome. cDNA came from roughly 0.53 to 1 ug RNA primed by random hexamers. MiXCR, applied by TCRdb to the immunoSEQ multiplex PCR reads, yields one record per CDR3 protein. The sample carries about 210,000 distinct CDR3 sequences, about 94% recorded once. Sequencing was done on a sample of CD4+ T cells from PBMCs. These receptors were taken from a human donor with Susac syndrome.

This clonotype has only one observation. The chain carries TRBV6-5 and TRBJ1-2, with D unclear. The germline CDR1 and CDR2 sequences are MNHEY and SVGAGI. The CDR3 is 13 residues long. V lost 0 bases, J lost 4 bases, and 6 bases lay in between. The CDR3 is CASSYSDGYGYTF. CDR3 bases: TGTGCCAGCAGTTACTCTGACGGCTATGGCTACACCTTC.

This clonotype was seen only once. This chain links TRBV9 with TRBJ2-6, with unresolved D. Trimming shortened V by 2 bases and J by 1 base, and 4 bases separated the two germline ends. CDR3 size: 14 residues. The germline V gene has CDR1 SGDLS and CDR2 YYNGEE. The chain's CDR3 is CASSVRSGANVLTF. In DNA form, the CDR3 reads TGTGCCAGCAGCGTTCGATCTGGGGCCAACGTCCTGACTTTC.

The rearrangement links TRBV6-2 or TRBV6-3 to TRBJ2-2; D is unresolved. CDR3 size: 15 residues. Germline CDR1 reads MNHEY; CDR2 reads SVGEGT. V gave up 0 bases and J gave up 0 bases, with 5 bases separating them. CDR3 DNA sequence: TGTGCCAGCAGTTACTCGAACTCGAACACCGGGGAGCTGTTTTTT. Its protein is CASSYSNSNTGELFF.

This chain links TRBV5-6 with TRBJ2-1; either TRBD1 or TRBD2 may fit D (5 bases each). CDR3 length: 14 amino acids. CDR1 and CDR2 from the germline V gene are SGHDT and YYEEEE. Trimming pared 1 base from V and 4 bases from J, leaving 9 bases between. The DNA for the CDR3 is TGTGCCAGCAGCTTGCCTGGGGGATACAATGAGCAGTTCTTC. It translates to CASSLPGGYNEQFF.

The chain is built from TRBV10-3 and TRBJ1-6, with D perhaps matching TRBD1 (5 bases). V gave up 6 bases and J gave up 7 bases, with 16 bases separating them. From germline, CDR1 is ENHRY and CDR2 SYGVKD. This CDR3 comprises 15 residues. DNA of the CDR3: TGTGCCATCAGGACAGCCGGAGGAGAAAATTCACCCCTCCACTTT. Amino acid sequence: CAIRTAGGENSPLHF.

CDR3 protein: CASSPLRGGSAQYF. The CDR3 DNA is TGTGCCAGCAGCCCTCTCAGGGGTGGGAGTGCGCAGTACTTC. The chain links TRBV11-3 to TRBJ2-7; D is perhaps TRBD1 (6 bases). CDR3 size: 14 residues. V was shortened by 5 bases and J by 9 bases, with 20 bases between the two germline ends. CDR1 and CDR2 (germline): SGHNT, YENEEA.

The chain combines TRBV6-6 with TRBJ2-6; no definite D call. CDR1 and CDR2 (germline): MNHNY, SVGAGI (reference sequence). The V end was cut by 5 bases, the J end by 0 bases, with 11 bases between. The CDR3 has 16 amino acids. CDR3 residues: CASSTSTGSGANVLTF. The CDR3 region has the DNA TGTGCCAGCAGTACCTCGACCGGCTCTGGGGCCAACGTCCTGACTTTC.

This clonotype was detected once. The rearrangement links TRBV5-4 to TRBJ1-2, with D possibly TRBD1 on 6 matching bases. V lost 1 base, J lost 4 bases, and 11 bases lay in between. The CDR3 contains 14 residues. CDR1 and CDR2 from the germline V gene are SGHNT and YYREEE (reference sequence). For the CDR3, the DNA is TGTGCCAGCAGCTTGTCCGGACAGAGCTATGGCTACACCTTC. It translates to CASSLSGQSYGYTF.

DNA of the CDR3: TGCAGTGCTAGAGGTCCCGCTGGTGAGCAGTTCTTC. Its protein product is CSARGPAGEQFF. The V gene is TRBV20-1, the J gene TRBJ2-1; D uncertain. V was shortened by 1 base and J by 9 bases, with 10 bases between the two germline ends. The CDR3 contains 12 residues. CDR1 and CDR2 (germline): DFQATT, SNEGSKA (reference sequence).

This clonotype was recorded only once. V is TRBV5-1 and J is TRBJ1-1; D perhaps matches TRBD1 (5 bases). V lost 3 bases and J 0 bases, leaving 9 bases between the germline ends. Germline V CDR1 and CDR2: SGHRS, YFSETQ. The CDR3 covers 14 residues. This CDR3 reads CASSWGRLNTEAFF. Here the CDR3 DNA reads TGCGCCAGCAGCTGGGGACGGTTGAACACTGAAGCTTTCTTT.

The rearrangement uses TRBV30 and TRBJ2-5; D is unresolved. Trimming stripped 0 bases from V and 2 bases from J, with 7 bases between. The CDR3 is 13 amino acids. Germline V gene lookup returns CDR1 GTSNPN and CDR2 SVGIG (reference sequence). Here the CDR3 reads CAWSVHRQETQYF. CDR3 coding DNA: TGTGCCTGGAGTGTACACAGACAAGAGACCCAGTACTTC.

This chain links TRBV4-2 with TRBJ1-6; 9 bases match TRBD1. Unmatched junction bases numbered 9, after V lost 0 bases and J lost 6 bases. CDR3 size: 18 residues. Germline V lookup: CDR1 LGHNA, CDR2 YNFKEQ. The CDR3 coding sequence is TGTGCCAGCAGCCAAGACTCGCGACAGGGGGTATCTAATTCACCCCTCCACTTT. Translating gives CASSQDSRQGVSNSPLHF.

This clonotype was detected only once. The CDR3 reads CSAPHREGRDGYTF. The CDR3, as DNA: TGCAGTGCTCCCCACAGGGAGGGTCGAGATGGCTACACCTTC. V and J are TRBV20-1 and TRBJ1-2; tentatively, D is TRBD1 (6 bases). Germline CDR1 is DFQATT and CDR2 is SNEGSKA (reference sequence). The CDR3 contains 14 residues. The V and J ends lost 5 bases and 6 bases respectively, with 19 bases between them.

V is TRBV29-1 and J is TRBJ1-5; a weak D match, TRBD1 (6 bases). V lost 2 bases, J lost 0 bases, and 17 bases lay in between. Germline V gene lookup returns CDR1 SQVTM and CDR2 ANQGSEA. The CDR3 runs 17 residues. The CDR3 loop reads CSVESRDTGYSNQPQHF. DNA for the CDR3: TGCAGCGTTGAAAGCCGGGACACAGGATATAGCAATCAGCCCCAGCATTTT.

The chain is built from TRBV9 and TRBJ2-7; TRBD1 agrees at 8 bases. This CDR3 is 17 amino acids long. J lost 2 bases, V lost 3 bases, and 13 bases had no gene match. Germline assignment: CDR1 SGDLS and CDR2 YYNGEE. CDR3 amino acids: CASSAYDRGLGPYEQYF. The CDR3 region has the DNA TGTGCCAGCAGCGCTTACGACAGGGGCCTAGGTCCCTACGAGCAGTACTTC.

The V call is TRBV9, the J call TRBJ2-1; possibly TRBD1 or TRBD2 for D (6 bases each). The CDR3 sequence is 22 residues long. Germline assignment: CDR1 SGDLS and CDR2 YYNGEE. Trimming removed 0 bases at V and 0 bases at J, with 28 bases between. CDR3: CASSVAGTEGFLGGLSYNEQFF. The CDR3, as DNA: TGTGCCAGCAGCGTAGCTGGCACGGAGGGGTTCCTAGGGGGGCTCTCCTACAATGAGCAGTTCTTC.

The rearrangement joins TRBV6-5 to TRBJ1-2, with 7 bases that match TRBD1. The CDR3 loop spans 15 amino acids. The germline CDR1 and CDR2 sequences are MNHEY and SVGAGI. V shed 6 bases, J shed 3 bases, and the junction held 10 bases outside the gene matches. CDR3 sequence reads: CASSPNRGQYYGYTF. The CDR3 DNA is TGTGCCAGCAGCCCGAACAGGGGCCAGTACTATGGCTACACCTTC.

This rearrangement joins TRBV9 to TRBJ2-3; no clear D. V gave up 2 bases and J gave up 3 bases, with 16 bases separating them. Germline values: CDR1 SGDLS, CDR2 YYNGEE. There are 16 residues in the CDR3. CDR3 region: CASSVIATGDTDTQYF. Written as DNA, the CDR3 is TGTGCCAGCAGCGTTATAGCCACTGGGGATACAGATACGCAGTATTTT.

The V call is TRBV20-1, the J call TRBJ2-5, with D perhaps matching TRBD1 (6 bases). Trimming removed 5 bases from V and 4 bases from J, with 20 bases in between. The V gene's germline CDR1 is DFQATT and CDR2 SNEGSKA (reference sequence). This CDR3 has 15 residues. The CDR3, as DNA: TGCAGTGCTCCCTATCCGCTCACAGGGTTAGAGACCCAGTACTTC. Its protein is CSAPYPLTGLETQYF.

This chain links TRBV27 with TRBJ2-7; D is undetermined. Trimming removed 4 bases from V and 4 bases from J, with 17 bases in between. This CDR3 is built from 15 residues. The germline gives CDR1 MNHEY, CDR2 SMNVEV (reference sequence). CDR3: CASSSPLRPGYEQYF. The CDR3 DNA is TGTGCCAGCAGTTCGCCACTCAGACCCGGATACGAGCAGTACTTC.

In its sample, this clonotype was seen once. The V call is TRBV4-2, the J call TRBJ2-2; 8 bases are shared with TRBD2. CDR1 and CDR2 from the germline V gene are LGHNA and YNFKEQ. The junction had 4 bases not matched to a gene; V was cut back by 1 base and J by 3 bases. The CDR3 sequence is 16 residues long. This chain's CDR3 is CASSQVSGDDTGELFF. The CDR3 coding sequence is TGTGCCAGCAGCCAAGTTAGCGGGGACGACACCGGGGAGCTGTTTTTT.